This T cell receptor (beta chain) derives from a study of shared clonotypes between healthy human individuals. On the study more broadly: Per donor, CD8 memory used one plate, CD8 naive used two, CD4 memory used three and CD4 naive used three.

To note about this clone: Its antigen is not known.

The trim removed 3 bases at V and 3 bases at J, leaving 4 bases unmatched. The germline V gene encodes CDR1 SGHRS and CDR2 YFSETQ. This CDR3 comprises 14 residues. Study results and limitations: Sequencing depth was expected to affect clonotype sharing among donors. The genetic and exposure-history diversity represented was limited by few donors. Naive CD4 clonotype sharing across several donors was approximately 5%.

The assay was immunoSEQ multiplex PCR, and TCRdb's table has in-frame clones only and misses some. The table has about 1.1 million clones, approximately 80% seen once. The sequenced sample consisted of memory CD4+ T cells from PBMCs. Specified subset: CD45RA-negative fraction. The TCR originated in a man younger than 35 in good health. Some clones in this sample may be carry-over from other donors' samples. The chain couples TRBV5-1 to TRBJ1-1; 8 positions match TRBD1. This chain's CDR3 is CASSWQGADTEAFF. The DNA for the CDR3 is TGCGCCAGCAGCTGGCAGGGGGCGGACACTGAAGCTTTCTTT. Using reference TRBV5-1 and TRBJ1-1 for the parts outside the CDR3, the full variable domain is KAGVTQTPRYLIKTRGQQVTLSCSPISGHRSVSWYQQTPGQGLQFLFEYFSETQRNKGNFPGRFSGRQFSNSRSEMNVSTLELGDSALYLCASSWQGADTEAFFGQGTRLTVV.